Listed below are T cell receptor beta chains from one sample, sequenced in a study of shared clonotypes between healthy human individuals. TCRdb's copy holds only in-frame clones and misses some; the assay was immunoSEQ multiplex PCR. The sample lists about 2.3 million clones, around 92% seen once, with 0.37% in the top ten. The sequencing input was naive CD4+ T cells from PBMCs. Receptors originate from a young man in good health. Some clones in this sample may be carry-over from other donors' samples. CDR3s include the opening cysteine and the closing phenylalanine or tryptophan. D genes are given only for firm matches.

CDR3 length,V gene,J gene,D gene,CDR3 DNA,CDR3 protein
11,TRBV30,TRBJ2-1,NA,TGTGCCTGGACTGTAAACAATGAGCAGTTCTTC,CAWTVNNEQFF
11,TRBV20-1,TRBJ2-7,NA,TGCAGTGCCCCTCGGGACTACGAGCAGTACTTC,CSAPRDYEQYF
15,TRBV5-5,TRBJ2-7,TRBD1,TGTGCCAGCACCCCGGTAACTGGACAGGGTCGCGAGCAGTACTTC,CASTPVTGQGREQYF
15,TRBV5-1,TRBJ1-4,NA,TGCGCCAGCAGCTCCGGGGTTGCAACTAATGAAAAACTGTTTTTT,CASSSGVATNEKLFF
14,TRBV7-9,TRBJ1-5,TRBD1,TGTGCCAGCAGCCAAGACAGGGTGAATCAGCCCCAGCATTTT,CASSQDRVNQPQHF
17,TRBV30,TRBJ2-3,NA,TGTGCCTGGAGTCGGATTGGGTGGGGCTTAAGCACAGATACGCAGTATTTT,CAWSRIGWGLSTDTQYF
13,TRBV29-1,TRBJ2-7,TRBD2,TGCAGCGTTGATAGCGGGAGGACCCGCGAGCAGTACTTC,CSVDSGRTREQYF
19,TRBV9,TRBJ1-3,NA,TGTGCCAGCAGCCCAAGCTCCCTAAATAACAGGGAACGGAGAAACACCATATATTTT,CASSPSSLNNRERRNTIYF
15,TRBV29-1,TRBJ2-2,TRBD2,TGCAGCGTAAAAGCGCTAGCGGGGGGGACCGGGGAGCTGTTTTTT,CSVKALAGGTGELFF
15,TRBV28,TRBJ2-5,TRBD1,TGTGCCAGCAGACCGGGGACAGGACACCAAGAGACCCAGTACTTC,CASRPGTGHQETQYF
12,TRBV18,TRBJ2-5,TRBD1,TGTGCCAGCTCCCCGATCGCCGGGACAGAGGACTTC,CASSPIAGTEDF
15,TRBV30,TRBJ2-3,TRBD1,TGTGCCTGGAAGCTCCGGGACAGGGACACAGATACGCAGTATTTT,CAWKLRDRDTDTQYF
15,TRBV6-5,TRBJ1-2,NA,TGTGCCAGCAGTTATGGCCCTAATGGCAACTATGGCTACACCTTC,CASSYGPNGNYGYTF
14,TRBV5-1,TRBJ2-3,TRBD2,TGCGCCAGCAGCTTGGCGGGAGGCCCAGATACGCAGTATTTT,CASSLAGGPDTQYF
11,TRBV20-1,TRBJ2-7,NA,TGCAGTGCTCTTGGCAGTTACGAGCAGTACTTC,CSALGSYEQYF
13,TRBV5-4,TRBJ2-1,NA,TGTGCCAGCAGCCAGACAGGTTCCTCGGGGCAGTTCTTC,CASSQTGSSGQFF